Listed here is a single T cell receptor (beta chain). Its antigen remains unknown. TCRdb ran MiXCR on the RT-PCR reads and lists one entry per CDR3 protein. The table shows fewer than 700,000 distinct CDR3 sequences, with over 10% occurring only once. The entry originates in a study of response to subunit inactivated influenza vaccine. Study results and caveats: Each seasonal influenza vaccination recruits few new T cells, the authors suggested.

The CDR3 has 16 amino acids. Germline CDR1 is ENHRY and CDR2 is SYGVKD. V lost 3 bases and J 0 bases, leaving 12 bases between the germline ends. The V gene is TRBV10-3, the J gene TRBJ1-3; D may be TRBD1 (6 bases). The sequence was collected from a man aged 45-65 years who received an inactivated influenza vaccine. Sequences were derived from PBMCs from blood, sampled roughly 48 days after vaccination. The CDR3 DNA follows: TGTGCCATCAGTGAAAAACAGGGAAACTCTGGAAACACCATATATTTT. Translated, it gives CAISEKQGNSGNTIYF.